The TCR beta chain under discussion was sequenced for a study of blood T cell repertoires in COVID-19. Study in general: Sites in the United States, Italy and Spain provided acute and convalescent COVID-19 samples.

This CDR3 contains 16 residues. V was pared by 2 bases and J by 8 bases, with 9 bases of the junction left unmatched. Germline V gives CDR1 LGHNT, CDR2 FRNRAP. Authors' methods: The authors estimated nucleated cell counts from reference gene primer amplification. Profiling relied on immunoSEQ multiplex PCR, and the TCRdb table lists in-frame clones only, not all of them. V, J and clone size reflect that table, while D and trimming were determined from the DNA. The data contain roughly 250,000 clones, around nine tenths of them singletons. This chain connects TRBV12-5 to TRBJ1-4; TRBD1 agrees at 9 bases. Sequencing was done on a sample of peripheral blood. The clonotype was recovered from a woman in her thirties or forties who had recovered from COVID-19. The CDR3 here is CASGLPPGQGREKLFF. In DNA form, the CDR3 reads TGTGCTAGTGGTTTGCCACCGGGACAGGGAAGGGAAAAACTGTTTTTT. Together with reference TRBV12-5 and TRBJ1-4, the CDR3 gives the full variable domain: DARVTQTPRHKVTEMGQEVTMRCQPILGHNTVFWYRQTMMQGLELLAYFRNRAPLDDSGMPKDRFSAEMPDATLATLKIQPSEPRDSAVYFCASGLPPGQGREKLFFGSGTQLSVL.